This TCR beta chain stems from a study of T cells in Graves' hyperthyroidism and ophthalmopathy. As for the study in general: Peripheral blood was secured at the point of initial diagnosis, before any treatment. Findings of the study overall: Most clonotypes expanded in thyroid above 0.001 were likewise present in blood. Ophthalmopathy prediction by the model preceded onset by a median approximately six months.

The PBMCs studied were ones that came from roughly 11 ml fresh peripheral blood. RNA transcripts served as the template for amplifying TCR beta CDR3 regions. When the TCR CDR3 underwent first-round RT-PCR, the HTBI primer set was used. TCRdb redid the calling of the multiplex PCR reads with MiXCR, one entry per CDR3 protein. The table has roughly 740,000 distinct CDR3 sequences, around 15% seen once; the top ten hold under 10%. The CDR3 consists of 15 residues. With 7 bases removed from V and 0 bases from J, the gap between germline ends came to 16 bases. Germline CDR1 reads LNHDA; CDR2 reads SQIVND (reference sequence). This clonotype was observed a few times. Its antigen remains unknown.

The chain carries TRBV19 and TRBJ2-7; D is perhaps TRBD1 or TRBD2 (5 bases each). The sample comprised blood. The origin of this receptor is a young man with Graves' hyperthyroidism. This chain's CDR3 is CASTPGPSSSYEQYF. CDR3 nucleotides: TGTGCCAGTACGCCGGGACCTTCGTCCTCCTACGAGCAGTACTTC.